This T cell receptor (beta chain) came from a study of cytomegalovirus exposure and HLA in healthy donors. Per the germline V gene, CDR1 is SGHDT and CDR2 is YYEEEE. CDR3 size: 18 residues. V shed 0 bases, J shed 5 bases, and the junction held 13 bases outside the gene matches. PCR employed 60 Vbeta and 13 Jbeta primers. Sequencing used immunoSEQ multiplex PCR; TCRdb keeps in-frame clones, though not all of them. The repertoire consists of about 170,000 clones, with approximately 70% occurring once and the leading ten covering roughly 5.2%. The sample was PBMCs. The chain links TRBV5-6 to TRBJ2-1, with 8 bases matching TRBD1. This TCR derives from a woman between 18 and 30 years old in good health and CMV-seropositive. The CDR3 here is CASSLELPGQVRDNEQFF. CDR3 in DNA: TGTGCCAGCAGCTTGGAACTGCCGGGACAGGTAAGGGACAATGAGCAGTTCTTC.